These T cell receptor beta chains were read from a single sample in a study of T cell repertoires in cytomegalovirus infection. MiXCR, run by TCRdb on the reads, gives a single entry per CDR3 protein. The sample holds some 800,000 distinct CDR3 sequences, about 28% seen once. No antigen has been assigned to these receptors. The sample here was cultured CD8+ T cells from PBMCs, taken from culture after CMV antigen stimulation. The receptor source for this set is a human donor in good health (CMV status not recorded). Some clones in this sample may be carry-over from other donors' samples. The CDR3 runs from the conserved cysteine through the conserved F or W. Each record gives: CDR3 protein, CDR3 DNA, CDR3 length, V gene, clone size, J gene, D gene. The D gene is left open where the match is weak. Clone sizes are given selectively: once, few, many, or a class where the clone is expanded.

CASSPTGTDLWSYTF TGCGCCAGCAGCCCTACGGGGACTGACCTATGGAGCTACACCTTC 15 TRBV4-1 NA TRBJ1-2 NA
CASSQDPGEVGNLETQYF TGCGCCAGCAGCCAAGATCCCGGGGAAGTCGGCAATTTGGAGACCCAGTACTTC 18 TRBV4-1 few TRBJ2-5 NA
CASSLSVEKLFF TGTGCCAGCAGCTTATCAGTGGAAAAACTGTTTTTT 12 TRBV11-2 NA TRBJ1-4 NA
CASSPGGDRVWPNTEAFF TGTGCCAGCAGCCCGGGGGGGGACAGGGTCTGGCCCAACACTGAAGCTTTCTTT 18 TRBV7-9 NA TRBJ1-1 TRBD1
CASSGEEGTFTDTQYF TGTGCCAGCAGTGGTGAGGAGGGGACTTTCACAGATACGCAGTATTTT 16 TRBV2 NA TRBJ2-3 NA
CASGIGQVEQFF TGTGCTAGTGGCATCGGACAGGTTGAGCAGTTCTTC 12 TRBV12-5 NA TRBJ2-1 TRBD1
CSVQQGARGNEQFF TGCAGTGTCCAACAGGGGGCTCGGGGCAATGAGCAGTTCTTC 14 TRBV20-1 NA TRBJ2-1 TRBD1
CASSMTGRRDETQYF TGTGCCAGCAGCATGACAGGGAGGCGGGACGAGACCCAGTACTTC 15 TRBV12-3/TRBV12-4 few TRBJ2-5 NA
CASRDYTVHTF TGTGCCAGCAGGGATTACACGGTACACACCTTC 11 TRBV2 NA TRBJ1-2 NA
CATSMGQGLTGELFF TGTGCCACCAGCATGGGACAGGGTCTCACCGGGGAGCTGTTTTTT 15 TRBV15 NA TRBJ2-2 TRBD1